The source of this T cell receptor beta chain is a study of shared T cell receptors in the human thymus. J lost 7 bases, V lost 3 bases, and 10 bases had no gene match. This CDR3 has 15 residues. Germline V gene sequence: CDR1 MGHRA, CDR2 YSYEKL. Only in-frame clones appear in the TCRdb table, and some are missing; sequencing was by immunoSEQ multiplex PCR. The table includes approximately 760,000 clones, around 85% detected once. The sample was also linked to a second study, of human thymus T cells. That source adds: The sample donors, healthy Finnish infants, were having corrective surgery for congenital heart defects. Resections removed during corrective heart surgery provided the thymus tissue used. Thymic and blood repertoires appeared to carry a bias in their V and J gene usage.

The sequence was collected from a girl younger than two with a congenital heart defect. The chain has TRBV4-1 and TRBJ1-2; 8 positions agree with TRBD1. Sequenced input: thymocytes. The CDR3 DNA reads TGCGCCAGCAGCCAGACCGGGACAGGTAAAAGTGGCTACACCTTC. Protein product: CASSQTGTGKSGYTF.